This T cell receptor (beta chain) was captured in a study of blood T cell repertoires in COVID-19. Overall study: From the United States, Italy and Spain came samples of acute and convalescent COVID-19. The cDNA or gDNA used as material had been derived from T cells, B-cell-depleted T cells, or PBMCs.

In the authors' workflow: Nucleated cell counts were estimated from reference gene primer amplification. Produced via immunoSEQ multiplex PCR; TCRdb's table is partial and in-frame only. V, J and clone size reflect that table, while D and trimming were determined from the DNA. The sample consists of tens of thousands of clones, roughly 80% of them appearing once. There are 18 residues in the CDR3. The V segment lost 5 bases and the J segment 4 bases; nucleotides outside the gene matches: 9. Germline CDR1 and CDR2: MNHNY and SVGAGI (reference sequence). This sequence was found in a human donor in a cohort sampled during active COVID-19. This chain uses TRBV6-6 with TRBJ2-1; 15 nucleotides agree with TRBD2. Sequencing used peripheral blood. DNA of the CDR3: TGTGCCAGCAGTCACGGACTAGCGGGGGGGGAGAAGTACAATGAGCAGTTCTTC. Residues: CASSHGLAGGEKYNEQFF.